Each of the 20 T cell receptor beta chains below was sequenced from the same sample in a study of glioma-infiltrating T cells. TCR alpha and beta CDR3 regions were amplified from RNA using iRepertoire nested multiplex PCR. TCRdb re-analysed the multiplex PCR reads in MiXCR, keeping a single row per CDR3 protein. The repertoire holds about 380,000 distinct CDR3 sequences, with about 40% as singletons. Source material: glioma tissue, nonneoplastic brain tissue, or PBMCs (not recorded which). Source of these receptors: a human donor with low-grade glioma or glioblastoma, undergoing nonglioma brain surgery, or in good health (not recorded which).

Note on this clonotype: A much larger clone lies a single base off, so this may be a read error. V is TRBV7-2 and J is TRBJ2-7; 9 bases align to TRBD2. The CDR3 extends over 13 amino acids. Germline loops: CDR1 SGHTA, CDR2 FQGNSA. In nucleotides, the CDR3 is TGTGCCAGCAGCTTCGCGGGAGGGCAGGAGCAGCACTTC. Amino acids: CASSFAGGQEQHF.

This chain links TRBV5-1 with TRBJ2-2; TRBD1 agrees at 8 bases. Germline CDR1 and CDR2: SGHRS and YFSETQ. The CDR3 covers 15 residues. V lost 0 bases, J lost 5 bases, and 3 bases stayed unmatched. The CDR3 is CASSLDRGVTGELFF. Here the CDR3 DNA reads TGCGCCAGCAGCTTGGACAGGGGGGTTACCGGGGAGCTGTTTTTT.

A note on this clonotype: An end of the junction differs from the germline gene, which may be a read error. The chain joins TRBV4-1 to TRBJ2-2, with TRBD2 matching 8 bases. The CDR3 has 16 residues. From germline, CDR1 is MGHRA and CDR2 YSYEKL. CDR3 sequence (DNA): TGTGCCAGCAGCCAAGGTCGGCCGGGAGGGGCCGGGGAGCTGTTTTTT. The encoded protein is CASSQGRPGGAGELFF.

This clonotype came up many times. The genes are TRBV27 and TRBJ2-1, with D possibly TRBD2 on 6 matching bases. This CDR3 has 16 amino acids. In germline, CDR1 is MNHEY, CDR2 SMNVEV (reference sequence). Trimming shortened V by 2 bases and J by 1 base, and 12 bases separated the two germline ends. The CDR3 here is CASSLGGFGSYNEQFF. Here the CDR3 DNA reads TGTGCCAGCAGTTTAGGGGGGTTTGGGTCCTACAATGAGCAGTTCTTC.

Points on this clonotype: With a much larger clone just one base away, this may be a read error. The chain is built from TRBV28 and TRBJ1-5; D perhaps matches TRBD1 (5 bases). Trimming cost V 5 bases and J 2 bases, with 16 bases left between them. The germline CDR1 and CDR2 sequences are MDHEN and SYDVKM. The CDR3 extends over 16 amino acids. CDR3 sequence: CASSERGRAGNQPQHF. The CDR3 coding sequence is TGTGCCAGCAGTGAACGGGGGAGGGCGGGCAATCAGCCCCAGCATTTT.

The chain carries TRBV29-1 and TRBJ2-1, with D possibly TRBD2 on 6 matching bases. This CDR3 contains 11 residues. CDR1 is SQVTM and CDR2 is ANQGSEA in the germline V gene. V was trimmed by 6 bases and J by 9 bases, leaving 12 bases between them. The DNA for the CDR3 is TGCAGCGTAACCGGGGGAACTGAGCAGTTCTTC. Translating it yields CSVTGGTEQFF.

This clonotype showed up just a few times. This chain links TRBV6-1 with TRBJ1-5, with TRBD1 matching 9 bases. Germline CDR1 MNHNS, CDR2 SASEGT. V was pared by 10 bases and J by 5 bases, with 12 bases of the junction left unmatched. This CDR3 contains 15 residues. CDR3 DNA sequence: TGTGCCACCGAGACTTCGGGACAGGGCGATCAGCCCCAGCATTTT. Translating it yields CATETSGQGDQPQHF.

As for this clonotype: A much larger clone lies one base from this, so it may be a read error. The rearrangement uses TRBV7-4 and TRBJ1-6, with a tentative D call TRBD1 (6 bases). This CDR3 spans 16 amino acids. Germline CDR1 reads SGHVT; CDR2 reads SQSDAQ. In DNA, the CDR3 is TGTGCCAGCAGTTTAGGGGGGAGCTCCTATAATTCACCCCTCCACTTT. This encodes CASSLGGSSYNSPLHF. Full variable domain (outside the CDR3, taken from reference TRBV7-4 and TRBJ1-6): GAGVSQSPRYKVAKRGRDVALRCDSISGHVTLYWYRQTLGQGSEVLTYSQSDAQRDKSGRPSGRFSAERPERSVSTLKIQRTEQGDSAVYLCASSLGGSSYNSPLHFGNGTRLTVT.

This chain uses TRBV28 with TRBJ2-5; 7 nucleotides line up with TRBD2. V dropped 2 bases and J dropped 5; count of bases not matched to a gene: 8. The CDR3 length is 15 residues. Per germline, CDR1 MDHEN and CDR2 SYDVKM. The CDR3 loop reads CASSLGGDSTETQYF. The CDR3 DNA reads TGTGCCAGCAGTTTAGGGGGGGACTCTACGGAGACCCAGTACTTC.

In this sample, this clonotype turned up many times. The V gene is TRBV15, the J gene TRBJ2-1, with D possibly matching TRBD2 (6 bases). This CDR3 spans 16 amino acids. Trimming shortened V by 0 bases and J by 0 bases, and 9 bases separated the two germline ends. Germline assignment: CDR1 LNHNV and CDR2 YYDKDF (reference sequence). The CDR3 nucleotides are TGTGCCACCAGCAGAGATGGAGGGGCCTCCTACAATGAGCAGTTCTTC. This encodes CATSRDGGASYNEQFF. Filled out from reference TRBV15 and TRBJ2-1, the complete variable domain reads DAMVIQNPRYQVTQFGKPVTLSCSQTLNHNVMYWYQQKSSQAPKLLFHYYDKDFNNEADTPDNFQSRRPNTSFCFLDIRSPGLGDTAMYLCATSRDGGASYNEQFFGPGTRLTVL.

This rearrangement joins TRBV6-5 to TRBJ2-5; 7 nucleotides line up with TRBD1. J gave up 7 bases and V 3 bases, and 11 bases lay outside the gene matches. This CDR3 has 15 amino acids. Per germline, CDR1 MNHEY and CDR2 SVGAGI. CDR3 sequence: CASSYLGTAEGTQYF. As DNA, the CDR3 is TGTGCCAGCAGTTATCTCGGGACAGCTGAAGGGACCCAGTACTTC.

This clonotype has only a few counts. The chain recombines TRBV4-2 with TRBJ2-7, with a weak D call TRBD2 (6 bases). Trimming pared 1 base from V and 3 bases from J, leaving 10 bases between. The germline gives CDR1 LGHNA, CDR2 YNFKEQ. The CDR3 covers 14 residues. The CDR3 DNA reads TGTGCCAGCAGCCAAGTCGGGAGTAACTACGAGCAGTACTTC. Translating gives CASSQVGSNYEQYF.

This clonotype was counted ten times or more. The genes are TRBV6-2 or TRBV6-3 and TRBJ2-3; tentative D call: TRBD2 (5 bases). The CDR3 spans 16 residues. Trimming shortened V by 5 bases and J by 0 bases, and 15 bases separated the two germline ends. Germline values: CDR1 MNHEY, CDR2 SVGEGT. CDR3 region: CASSPTRGLSTDTQYF. The CDR3 DNA sequence: TGTGCCAGCAGTCCCACTAGAGGTTTGAGCACAGATACGCAGTATTTT.

To note about this clonotype: A much larger clone lies one base from this, so it may be a read error. V usage is TRBV28 and J usage is TRBJ1-5; the D gene is possibly TRBD1 (5 bases). This CDR3 comprises 17 residues. The ends were cut back, 5 bases at V and 4 bases at J, with 21 bases in the middle. Germline V lookup: CDR1 MDHEN, CDR2 SYDVKM. Written as DNA, the CDR3 is TGTGCCAGCAGTCCTCCTCAGGGAGGGCTTCGAAATCAGCCCCAGCATTTT. Protein product: CASSPPQGGLRNQPQHF.

This clonotype was counted at least ten times. The chain employs TRBV27 and TRBJ2-3; a possible D gene is TRBD2 (6 bases). In germline, CDR1 is MNHEY, CDR2 SMNVEV (reference sequence). V lost 6 bases, J lost 5 bases, and 12 bases lay in between. This CDR3 is built from 13 residues. CDR3 sequence reads: CASSPGARDTQYF. The CDR3 DNA follows: TGTGCCAGCAGCCCGGGAGCTAGAGATACGCAGTATTTT.

The chain recombines TRBV4-2 with TRBJ1-6; tentatively, D is TRBD1 (5 bases). The CDR3 runs to 13 residues. The V and J ends lost 2 bases and 14 bases respectively, with 13 bases between them. Germline V gene sequence: CDR1 LGHNA, CDR2 YNFKEQ. This CDR3 is CASSQPDISSLHF. CDR3 nucleotides: TGTGCCAGCAGCCAACCGGACATTTCGTCCCTCCACTTT.

This chain joins TRBV6-2 or TRBV6-3 and TRBJ2-1; 14 positions match TRBD2. This CDR3 has 14 residues. Losses at the gene ends were 8 bases for V and 4 bases for J; bases not matched to a gene: 1. The germline V gene has CDR1 MNHEY and CDR2 SVGEGT. CDR3 DNA: TGTGCCAGCGGGACTAGCGGGGGTTACAATGAGCAGTTCTTC. Translation gives CASGTSGGYNEQFF.

On this clonotype: A much larger clone lies a single base off, so this may be a read error. The V and J genes are TRBV27 and TRBJ2-1, with D unresolved. Germline assignment: CDR1 MNHEY and CDR2 SMNVEV (reference sequence). The CDR3 extends over 14 amino acids. Trimming shortened V by 3 bases and J by 3 bases, and 9 bases separated the two germline ends. The CDR3 DNA reads as TGTGCCAGCAGTTTGATACCGGTCTACAATGAGCAGTTCTTC. It yields the protein CASSLIPVYNEQFF.

There are a few counts of this clonotype. This chain connects TRBV20-1 to TRBJ1-5; no reliable D call. The V end was cut by 4 bases, the J end by 3 bases, with 16 bases between. This CDR3 contains 15 residues. CDR1 and CDR2 from the germline V gene are DFQATT and SNEGSKA (reference sequence). CDR3 amino acids: CSAILPGPANQPQHF. The CDR3 bases are TGCAGTGCTATTCTTCCGGGCCCCGCCAATCAGCCCCAGCATTTT.

A few counts support this clonotype. The gene calls are TRBV10-3 and TRBJ1-1; maybe TRBD1 (5 bases). The V end lost 5 bases, the J end lost 0 bases, and 10 bases lay between the germline ends. This CDR3 is built from 14 residues. Germline CDR1 ENHRY, CDR2 SYGVKD. For the CDR3, the DNA is TGTGCCATCAGTCCCGACAGAATGAACACTGAAGCTTTCTTT. Translating gives CAISPDRMNTEAFF.